This T cell receptor beta chain was observed in a study of blood T cell repertoires in COVID-19. Study-level background: Whether acute or convalescent, the COVID-19 samples came from the United States, Italy and Spain.

This clone was seen once. Sequenced by immunoSEQ multiplex PCR; TCRdb stores in-frame clones only, minus some. The sample lists fewer than 300,000 clones; approximately 90% were seen once. This CDR3 comprises 20 residues. The germline CDR1 and CDR2 sequences are SGHTA and FQGTGA. Trimming took 5 bases from V and 4 from J, leaving 30 bases between them. This sequence was found in a woman aged 40 to 55 who had recovered from COVID-19. This chain uses TRBV7-3 with TRBJ2-1, with D perhaps matching TRBD1 (6 bases). Sequencing input: peripheral blood. CDR3 coding DNA: TGTGCCAGCAGCACACCCGGGGACAAACAAAGGAGGACCGCATACAATGAGCAGTTCTTC. It specifies CASSTPGDKQRRTAYNEQFF.